What follows is one T cell receptor beta chain and its context. Its antigen is still unknown. TCRdb re-analysed the reads in MiXCR, keeping a single row per CDR3 protein. The table records 700,000 to 900,000 distinct CDR3 sequences, about 27% of them present only once. The data belong to a study of T cell repertoires in cytomegalovirus infection. Study summary: Peptides in the study included HLA-C-restricted and HLA-B-restricted CMV epitopes. Public TCR beta signatures provided an indication of both CMV infection and a matching HLA type.

Study results and caveats: Cumulated frequencies of public TCR beta families served to identify carriers of CMV plus the relevant HLA. Dominating the ex vivo response were TCR beta clonotypes that were CMV-specific and HLA-C-restricted.

The TCR comes from a human donor in good health (CMV status not recorded). Some clones in this sample may be carry-over from other donors' samples. The starting material was cultured CD8+ T cells from PBMCs, obtained from culture after CMV antigen stimulation.

The CDR3 DNA sequence: TGTGCCACCAGCAGAACAGGGTTGGATTCACCCCTCCACTTT. Translation: CATSRTGLDSPLHF. The gene calls are TRBV15 and TRBJ1-6, with a tentative D call TRBD1 (6 bases). Deletions cut 2 bases from V and 8 bases from J, with 10 bases between. The CDR3 spans 14 residues. Germline assignment: CDR1 LNHNV and CDR2 YYDKDF (reference sequence).